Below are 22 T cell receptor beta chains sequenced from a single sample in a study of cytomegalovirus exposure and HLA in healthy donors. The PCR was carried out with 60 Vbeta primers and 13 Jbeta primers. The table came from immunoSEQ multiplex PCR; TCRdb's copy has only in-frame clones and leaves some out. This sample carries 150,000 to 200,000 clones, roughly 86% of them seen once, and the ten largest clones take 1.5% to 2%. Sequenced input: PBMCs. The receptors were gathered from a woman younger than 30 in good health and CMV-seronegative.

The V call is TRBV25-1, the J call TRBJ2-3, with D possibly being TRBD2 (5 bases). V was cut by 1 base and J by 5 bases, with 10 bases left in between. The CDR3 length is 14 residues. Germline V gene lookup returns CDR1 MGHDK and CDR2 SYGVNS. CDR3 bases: TGTGCCAGCAGTGAATCACCCCGGGGAGATACGCAGTATTTT. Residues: CASSESPRGDTQYF.

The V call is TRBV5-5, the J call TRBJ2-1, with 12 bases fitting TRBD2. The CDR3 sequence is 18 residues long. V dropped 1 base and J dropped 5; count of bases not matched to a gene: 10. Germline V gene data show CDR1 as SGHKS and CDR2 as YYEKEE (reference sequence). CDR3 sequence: CASSLYPTSGSTDNEQFF. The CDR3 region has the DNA TGTGCCAGCAGCTTGTATCCGACTAGCGGGAGTACGGACAATGAGCAGTTCTTC.

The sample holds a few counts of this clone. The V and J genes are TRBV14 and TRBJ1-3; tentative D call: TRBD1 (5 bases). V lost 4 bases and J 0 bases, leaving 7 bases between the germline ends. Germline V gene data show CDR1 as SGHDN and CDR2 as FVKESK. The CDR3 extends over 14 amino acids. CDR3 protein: CASSRQRSGNTIYF. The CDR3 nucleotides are TGTGCCAGCAGCCGACAGCGCTCTGGAAACACCATATATTTT.

The DNA of the CDR3 is TGTGCCAGCATAAGGTGGGGGCAGGGGGCCTCTAACTATGGCTACACCTTC. Its translation is CASIRWGQGASNYGYTF. The V call is TRBV7-9, the J call TRBJ1-2, with 8 bases that match TRBD1. The V gene's germline CDR1 is SEHNR and CDR2 FQNEAQ (reference sequence). This CDR3 spans 17 amino acids. V lost 7 bases and J lost 0; bases outside the gene matches: 13.

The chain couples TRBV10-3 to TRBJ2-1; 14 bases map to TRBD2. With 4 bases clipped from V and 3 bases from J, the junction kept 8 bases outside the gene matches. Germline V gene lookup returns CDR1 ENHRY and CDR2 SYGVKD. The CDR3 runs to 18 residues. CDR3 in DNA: TGTGCCATCAGTGCCCGAGGGGGGACTAGCGGGAGCTACAATGAGCAGTTCTTC. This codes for CAISARGGTSGSYNEQFF.

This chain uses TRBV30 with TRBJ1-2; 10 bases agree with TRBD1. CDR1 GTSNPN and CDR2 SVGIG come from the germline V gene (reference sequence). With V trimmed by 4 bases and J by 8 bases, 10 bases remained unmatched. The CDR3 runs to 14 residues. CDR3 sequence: CAWIRDRGLHGYTF. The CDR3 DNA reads TGTGCCTGGATTCGGGACAGGGGATTACACGGCTACACCTTC.

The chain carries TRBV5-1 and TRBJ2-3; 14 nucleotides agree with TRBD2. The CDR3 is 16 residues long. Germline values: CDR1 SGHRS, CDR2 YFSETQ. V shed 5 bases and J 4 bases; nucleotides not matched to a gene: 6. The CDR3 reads CASSPGTSGSADTQYF. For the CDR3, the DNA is TGCGCCAGCAGTCCCGGGACTAGCGGGAGTGCAGATACGCAGTATTTT. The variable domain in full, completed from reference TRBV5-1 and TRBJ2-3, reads KAGVTQTPRYLIKTRGQQVTLSCSPISGHRSVSWYQQTPGQGLQFLFEYFSETQRNKGNFPGRFSGRQFSNSRSEMNVSTLELGDSALYLCASSPGTSGSADTQYFGPGTRLTVL.

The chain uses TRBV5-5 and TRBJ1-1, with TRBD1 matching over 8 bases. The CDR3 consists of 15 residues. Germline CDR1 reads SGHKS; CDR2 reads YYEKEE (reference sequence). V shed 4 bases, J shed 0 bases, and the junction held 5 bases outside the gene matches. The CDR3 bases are TGTGCCAGCAGCCAGGGACAGGACCTGAACACTGAAGCTTTCTTT. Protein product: CASSQGQDLNTEAFF.

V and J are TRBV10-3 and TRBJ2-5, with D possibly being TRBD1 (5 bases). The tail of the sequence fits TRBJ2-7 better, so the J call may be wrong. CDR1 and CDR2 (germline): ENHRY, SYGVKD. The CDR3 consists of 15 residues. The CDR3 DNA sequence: TGTGCCATCAGTACACCACGACCCGACAGCTACGAGCAGTACTTC. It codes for CAISTPRPDSYEQYF.

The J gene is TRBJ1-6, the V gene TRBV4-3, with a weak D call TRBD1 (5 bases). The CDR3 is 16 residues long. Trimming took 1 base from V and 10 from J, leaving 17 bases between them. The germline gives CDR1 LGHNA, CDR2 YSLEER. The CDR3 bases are TGCGCCAGCAGCCAAGGTTGGGTGGAGGGGCGGTCACCCCTCCACTTT. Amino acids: CASSQGWVEGRSPLHF.

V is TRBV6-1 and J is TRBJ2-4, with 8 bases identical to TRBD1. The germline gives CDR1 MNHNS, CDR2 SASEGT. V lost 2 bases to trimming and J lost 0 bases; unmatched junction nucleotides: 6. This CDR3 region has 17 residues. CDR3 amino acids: CASSESAGQGAKNIQYF. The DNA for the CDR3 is TGTGCCAGCAGTGAATCGGCCGGACAGGGAGCCAAAAACATTCAGTACTTC.

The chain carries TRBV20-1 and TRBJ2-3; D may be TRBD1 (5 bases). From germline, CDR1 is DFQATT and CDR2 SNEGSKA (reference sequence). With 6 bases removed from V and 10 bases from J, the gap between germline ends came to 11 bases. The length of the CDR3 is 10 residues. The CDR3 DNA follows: TGCAGTGCCGCAGGGAAGGCGCAGTATTTT. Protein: CSAAGKAQYF.

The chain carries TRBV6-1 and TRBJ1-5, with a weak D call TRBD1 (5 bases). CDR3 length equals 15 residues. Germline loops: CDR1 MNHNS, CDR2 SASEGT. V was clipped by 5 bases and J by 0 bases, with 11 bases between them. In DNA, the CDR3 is TGTGCCAGCAGTACCACAGGAACTAGCAATCAGCCCCAGCATTTT. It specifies CASSTTGTSNQPQHF.

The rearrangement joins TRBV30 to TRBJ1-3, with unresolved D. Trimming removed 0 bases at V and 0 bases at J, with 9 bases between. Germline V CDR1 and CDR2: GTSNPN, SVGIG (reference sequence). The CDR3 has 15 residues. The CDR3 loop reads CAWSVQRSSGNTIYF. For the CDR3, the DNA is TGTGCCTGGAGTGTACAAAGGAGCTCTGGAAACACCATATATTTT.

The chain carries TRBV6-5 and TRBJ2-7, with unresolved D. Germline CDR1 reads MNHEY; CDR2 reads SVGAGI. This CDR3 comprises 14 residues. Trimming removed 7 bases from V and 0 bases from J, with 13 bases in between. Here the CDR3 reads CASTSAASSYEQYF. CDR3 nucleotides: TGTGCCAGCACCTCCGCGGCGAGCTCCTACGAGCAGTACTTC.

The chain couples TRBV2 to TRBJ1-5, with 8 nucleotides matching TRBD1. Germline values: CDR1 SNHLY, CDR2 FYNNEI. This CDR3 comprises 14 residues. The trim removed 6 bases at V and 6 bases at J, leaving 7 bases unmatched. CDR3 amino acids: CASRPDRVGQPQHF. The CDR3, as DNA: TGTGCCAGCAGACCGGACAGGGTGGGTCAGCCCCAGCATTTT.

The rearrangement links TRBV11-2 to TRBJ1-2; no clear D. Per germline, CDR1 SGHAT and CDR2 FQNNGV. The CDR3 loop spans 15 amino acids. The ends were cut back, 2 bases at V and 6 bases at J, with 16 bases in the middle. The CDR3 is CASSLSRQARHGYTF. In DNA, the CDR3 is TGTGCCAGCAGCTTAAGTCGGCAGGCTCGCCATGGCTACACCTTC.

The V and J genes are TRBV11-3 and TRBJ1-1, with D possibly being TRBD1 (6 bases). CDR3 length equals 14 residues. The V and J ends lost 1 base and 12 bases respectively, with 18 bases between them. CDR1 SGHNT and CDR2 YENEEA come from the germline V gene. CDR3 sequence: CASSLGVQGKASFF. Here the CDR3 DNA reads TGTGCCAGCAGCTTAGGAGTCCAGGGGAAGGCGTCTTTCTTT.

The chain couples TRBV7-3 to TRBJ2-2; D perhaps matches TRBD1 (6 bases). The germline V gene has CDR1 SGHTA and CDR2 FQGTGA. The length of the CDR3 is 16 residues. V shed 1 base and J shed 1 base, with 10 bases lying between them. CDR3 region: CASSLNSRGNTGELFF. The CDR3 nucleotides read TGTGCCAGCAGCTTAAATAGCAGGGGGAACACCGGGGAGCTGTTTTTT.

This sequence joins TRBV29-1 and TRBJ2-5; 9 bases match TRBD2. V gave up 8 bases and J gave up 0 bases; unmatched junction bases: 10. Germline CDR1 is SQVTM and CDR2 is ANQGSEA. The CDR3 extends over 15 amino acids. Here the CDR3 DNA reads TGCAGCACCCGGGGAGCGGGAGGCCACCAAGAGACCCAGTACTTC. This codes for CSTRGAGGHQETQYF.

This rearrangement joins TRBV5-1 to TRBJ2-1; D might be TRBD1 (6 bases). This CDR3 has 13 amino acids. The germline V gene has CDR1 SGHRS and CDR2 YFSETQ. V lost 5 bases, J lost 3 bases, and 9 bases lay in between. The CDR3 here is CASSRDNYNEQFF. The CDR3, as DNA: TGCGCCAGCAGTCGGGACAACTACAATGAGCAGTTCTTC.

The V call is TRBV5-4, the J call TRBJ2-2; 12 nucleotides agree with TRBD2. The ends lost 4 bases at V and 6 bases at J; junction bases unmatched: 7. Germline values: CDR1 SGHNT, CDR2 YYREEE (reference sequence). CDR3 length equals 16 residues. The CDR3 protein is CASSTALAGGPGELFF. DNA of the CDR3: TGTGCCAGCAGCACCGCACTAGCGGGGGGCCCCGGGGAGCTGTTTTTT.